This T cell receptor (beta chain) was profiled in a study of T cell responses to AZD1222 COVID-19 vaccine. Overall study context: Second-dose intervals of approximately 4 or approximately 12 weeks were pooled. Study observations and caveats: Dominant at 160-218 and 743-854, vaccine-associated CD4 TCRs also spanned spike.

Germline assignment: CDR1 MNHEY and CDR2 SMNVEV (reference sequence). The CDR3 consists of 14 residues. Trimming left V 5 bases short and J 7 bases short, with 15 bases between. Comment on this clone: Its antigen is unknown.

Repertoires were generated with immunoSEQ multiplex PCR, while TCRdb's copy carries only in-frame clones and drops some. The sample includes 150,000 or so clones, 92% of them seen just once. The source is an adult in good health. The rearrangement uses TRBV27 and TRBJ1-3; a weak D match, TRBD1 (6 bases). The sequencing here drew on peripheral blood, taken on day 0 of AZD1222 vaccination. CDR3 region: CASSTGGLQNTIYF. The CDR3 DNA is TGTGCCAGCAGTACCGGGGGGCTTCAGAACACCATATATTTT.